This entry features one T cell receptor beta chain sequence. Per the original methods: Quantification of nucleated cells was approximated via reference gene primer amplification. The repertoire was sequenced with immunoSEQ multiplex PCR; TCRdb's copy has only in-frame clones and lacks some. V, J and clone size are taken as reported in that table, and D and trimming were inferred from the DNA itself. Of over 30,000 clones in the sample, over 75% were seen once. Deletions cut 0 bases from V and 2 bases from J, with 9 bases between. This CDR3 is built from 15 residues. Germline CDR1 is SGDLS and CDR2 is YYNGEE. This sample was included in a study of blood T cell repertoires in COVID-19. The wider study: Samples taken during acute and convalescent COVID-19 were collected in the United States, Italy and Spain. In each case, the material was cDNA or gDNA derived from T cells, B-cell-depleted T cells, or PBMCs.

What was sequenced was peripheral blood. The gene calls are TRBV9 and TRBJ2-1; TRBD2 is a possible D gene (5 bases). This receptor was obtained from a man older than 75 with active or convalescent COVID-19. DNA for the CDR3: TGTGCCAGCAGCGTAGCGGGATCCACCTACAATGAGCAGTTCTTC. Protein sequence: CASSVAGSTYNEQFF.